This T cell receptor (beta chain) is drawn from a study of T-cell reconstitution after alpha-beta-depleted transplantation in children. This clonotype was seen at least ten times. CDR3 length: 15 residues. V was pared by 0 bases and J by 1 base, with 9 bases between. Germline CDR1 is DFQATT and CDR2 is SNEGSKA (reference sequence). Construction of the TCRbeta library involved unique molecular identifiers. From the PCR reads, TCRdb called clonotypes with MiXCR, one entry per CDR3 protein. The table includes about 610,000 distinct CDR3 sequences, approximately 10% detected once. The TCR was taken from a human donor who donated a stem cell graft to a child with acute myeloid leukemia. Material: PBMCs from the stem cell graft donor, obtained from the stem cell graft. The genes are TRBV20-1 and TRBJ2-2, with a possible D match to TRBD1 (5 bases). The CDR3 protein is CSARDAGKNTGELFF. CDR3 bases: TGCAGTGCTAGAGATGCAGGGAAGAACACCGGGGAGCTGTTTTTT.